This entry describes one TCR beta chain. Its antigen is undetermined. This specimen comes from a study of blood T cells in healthy people across ages. Turning to the study itself: Template-switching capture recovered about one barcoded beta molecule per two T cells. Findings of the study overall: The donors' CMV status was not determined, possibly confounding changes in expanded clonotypes.

Primers used in a second PCR of roughly 7 to 11 cycles were a sample-barcoded 5' primer and a J-beta primer mix. Each cDNA molecule, via a template-switch adaptor with 12 random nucleotides, was tagged. TCRdb re-called the 5' RACE reads through MiXCR, storing one row per CDR3 protein. Of 790,000 or so distinct CDR3 sequences in the sample, roughly three fifths were seen once. The CDR3 consists of 17 residues. V lost 1 base, J lost 4 bases, and 13 bases stayed unmatched. CDR1 and CDR2 from the germline V gene are DFQATT and SNEGSKA (reference sequence). The rearrangement links TRBV20-1 to TRBJ2-1; 7 bases align to TRBD1. The sequencing input was blood. This TCR derives from a middle-aged man in good health. The CDR3 loop reads CSARGGIRDREYNEQFF. CDR3 DNA: TGCAGTGCTAGAGGGGGTATCCGGGACAGAGAGTACAATGAGCAGTTCTTC.